Given below is one TCR beta chain in context. Its target is unknown. The data derive from a study of monozygotic twins with inflammatory bowel disease. Study-level findings and limits: Healthy co-twins, by inverse Simpson, had higher TCRbeta diversity than their siblings with IBD.

TCRdb re-called the 5' RACE reads, yielding one record per CDR3 amino acid sequence without DNA. The listing contains over 200,000 distinct CDR3 sequences. Looked up from germline, CDR1 is DFQATT and CDR2 is SNEGSKA (reference sequence). This CDR3 is 13 amino acids long. The clonotype originates from a human donor with ulcerative colitis or Crohn's disease, or a healthy co-twin of an affected twin (not recorded which). This chain connects TRBV20-1 to TRBJ1-1; absent DNA, TCRdb's TRBD1 call cannot be checked. The sample was blood. CDR3 sequence: CSARDRWNTEAFF.